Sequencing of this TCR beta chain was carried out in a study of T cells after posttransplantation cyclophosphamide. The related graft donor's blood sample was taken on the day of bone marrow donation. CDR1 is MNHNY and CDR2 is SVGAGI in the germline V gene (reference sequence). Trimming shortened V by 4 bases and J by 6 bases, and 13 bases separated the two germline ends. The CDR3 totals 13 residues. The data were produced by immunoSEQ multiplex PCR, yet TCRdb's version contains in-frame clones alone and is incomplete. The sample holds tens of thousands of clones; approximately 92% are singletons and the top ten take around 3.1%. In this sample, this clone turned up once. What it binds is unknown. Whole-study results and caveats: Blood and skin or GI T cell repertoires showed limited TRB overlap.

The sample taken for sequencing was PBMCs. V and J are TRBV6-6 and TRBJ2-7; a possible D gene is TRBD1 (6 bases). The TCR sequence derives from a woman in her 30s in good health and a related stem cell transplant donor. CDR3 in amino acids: CASSSGRGSEQYF. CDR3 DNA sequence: TGTGCCAGCAGTTCGGGCAGGGGCAGCGAGCAGTACTTC.